A single sample gave rise to the 15 T cell receptor beta chains below, sequenced in a study of T cells in Graves' hyperthyroidism and ophthalmopathy (dated by TCRdb to the late 2010s). Libraries were made using multiplex PCR. For sequencing, an Illumina HiSeq 2000 was employed. TCR beta CDR3 regions were amplified from RNA transcripts. The first round of RT-PCR for the TCR CDR3 was performed with the HTBI primer set and the Qiagen OneStep RT-PCR kit. TCRdb itself trimmed the public reads at Q25 with fastp, ran MiXCR and retained productive beta chains. When rows share a CDR3 protein, they turn into one entry using the most common DNA and genes. Recorded for this sample are over 350,000 distinct CDR3 sequences; around 15% of them occurred a single time. Of the sample, 25% to 30% is held by the ten largest clones. Sequenced material: blood. The origin of the receptors is a man over 45 with Graves' ophthalmopathy.

The chain carries TRBV10-3 and TRBJ2-7; a weak D match, TRBD1 (5 bases). The V end lost 6 bases, the J end lost 6 bases, and 18 bases lay between the germline ends. Germline V gene lookup returns CDR1 ENHRY and CDR2 SYGVKD. This CDR3 spans 14 amino acids. The CDR3 nucleotides are TGTGCCATCAGATCCGACAGCGACTGGGGCGAGCAGTACTTC. This codes for CAIRSDSDWGEQYF.

This clonotype has just a few counts. This chain links TRBV29-1 with TRBJ2-1; tentatively, D is TRBD2 (6 bases). The ends were cut back, 7 bases at V and 1 base at J, with 23 bases in the middle. Germline CDR1 SQVTM, CDR2 ANQGSEA. The length of the CDR3 is 17 residues. The CDR3 DNA sequence: TGCAGCGGATACGGGACGGTTAGCGGAAATTCCTACAATGAGCAGTTCTTC. Translated: CSGYGTVSGNSYNEQFF.

This clonotype has just a few counts. The chain employs TRBV12-3 or TRBV12-4 and TRBJ1-2, with D unclear. The CDR3 spans 14 residues. The V end lost 7 bases, the J end lost 2 bases, and 14 bases lay between the germline ends. The CDR3, as DNA: TGTGCCAGCACCTCGGGGATGCGGAACTATGGCTACACCTTC. As protein: CASTSGMRNYGYTF.

The V and J genes are TRBV12-3 or TRBV12-4 and TRBJ1-3, with D perhaps matching TRBD1 (5 bases). The V end was cut by 1 base, the J end by 8 bases, with 15 bases between. The CDR3 runs to 15 residues. CDR3 sequence: CASSLGAAWGHTIYF. In nucleotides, the CDR3 is TGTGCCAGCAGTTTAGGAGCGGCGTGGGGACACACCATATATTTT.

The sample holds many counts of this clonotype. The chain joins TRBV11-2 to TRBJ2-5; TRBD2 aligns across 9 bases. The CDR3 runs 16 residues. CDR1 is SGHAT, CDR2 FQNNGV, per germline. The junction had 13 bases not matched to a gene; V was cut back by 4 bases and J by 7 bases. The CDR3 DNA follows: TGTGCCAGCAGCTCCGGACTAGCGTCCTACCGCGGGACCCAGTACTTC. Translated: CASSSGLASYRGTQYF.

This clonotype showed up just a few times. V gene TRBV29-1 combines with J gene TRBJ2-3; no reliable D call. There are 13 residues in the CDR3. Deletions cut 6 bases from V and 0 bases from J, with 10 bases between. Germline CDR1 is SQVTM and CDR2 is ANQGSEA. Written as DNA, the CDR3 is TGCAGCGTGAAGGTGACTAGCACAGATACGCAGTATTTT. It translates to CSVKVTSTDTQYF.

The rearrangement links TRBV5-1 to TRBJ2-6; D might be TRBD1 (5 bases). Trimming took off 3 bases at V and 0 bases at J, with 16 bases between the two ends. There are 18 residues in the CDR3. Per the germline V gene, CDR1 is SGHRS and CDR2 is YFSETQ. The CDR3 loop is CASSSPSRAYSGANVLTF. The CDR3 region has the DNA TGCGCCAGCAGCTCCCCAAGCAGGGCCTACTCTGGGGCCAACGTCCTGACTTTC.

This clonotype was observed at least ten times. This chain connects TRBV11-2 to TRBJ2-7, with 8 nucleotides matching TRBD2. Germline-derived CDR1 and CDR2 are SGHAT and FQNNGV. The CDR3 totals 16 residues. Germline trimming cut 0 bases from V and 5 bases from J; bases unmatched to any gene: 9. This chain's CDR3 is CASSLDHGGRLNEQYF. CDR3 DNA sequence: TGTGCCAGCAGCTTAGATCATGGCGGGAGGCTCAACGAGCAGTACTTC. The full variable domain, rest sourced from reference TRBV11-2 and TRBJ2-7, is EAGVAQSPRYKIIEKRQSVAFWCNPISGHATLYWYQQILGQGPKLLIQFQNNGVVDDSQLPKDRFSAERLKGVDSTLKIQPAKLEDSAVYLCASSLDHGGRLNEQYFGPGTRLTVT.

The chain links TRBV7-9 to TRBJ2-7; maybe TRBD1 (6 bases). The CDR3 totals 16 residues. Germline CDR1 SEHNR, CDR2 FQNEAQ (reference sequence). V lost 3 bases to trimming and J lost 2 bases, with 17 bases between them. The CDR3 loop reads CASSFSVRGITYEQYF. The CDR3 DNA is TGTGCCAGCAGCTTTAGCGTCAGGGGTATTACCTACGAGCAGTACTTC.

This clonotype was counted many times. Here the CDR3 DNA reads TGTGCCAGCAGTTACTTTGCCGATCAAGAGACCCAGTACTTC. Its translation is CASSYFADQETQYF. The chain links TRBV6-5 to TRBJ2-5; D is ambiguous. Trimming took 1 base from V and 2 from J, leaving 8 bases between them. The length of the CDR3 is 14 residues. In germline, CDR1 is MNHEY, CDR2 SVGAGI.

The chain has TRBV27 and TRBJ2-7; D may be TRBD2 (5 bases). CDR3 length: 16 residues. The V gene lost 2 bases and the J gene lost 5 bases, with 19 bases spanning the gap. The germline CDR1 and CDR2 sequences are MNHEY and SMNVEV (reference sequence). CDR3 nucleotide sequence: TGTGCCAGCAGTTTAGGACTGGGGTTTTCCGTCAACGAGCAGTACTTC. Translating it yields CASSLGLGFSVNEQYF.

The chain has TRBV12-5 and TRBJ2-3; TRBD2 might be the D (5 bases). The CDR3 spans 15 residues. Germline values: CDR1 LGHNT, CDR2 FRNRAP. Trimming left V 9 bases short and J 0 bases short, with 16 bases between. The CDR3 DNA reads as TGTGCTAGCCGTGGGTCTCCGGGGAGCACAGATACGCAGTATTTT. Residues: CASRGSPGSTDTQYF.

This clonotype was detected only once. This rearrangement joins TRBV12-3 or TRBV12-4 to TRBJ1-2, with D perhaps TRBD1 (6 bases). The V end was cut by 5 bases, the J end by 9 bases, with 13 bases between. CDR3 length equals 12 residues. The CDR3, as DNA: TGTGCCAGCAGTCCGCCGGGACAAAGCTACACCTTC. Translation: CASSPPGQSYTF.

This clonotype has a count of ten or more. The chain combines TRBV5-1 with TRBJ1-4; 8 bases agree with TRBD1. The CDR3 runs 15 residues. Germline assignment: CDR1 SGHRS and CDR2 YFSETQ. Trimming cost V 0 bases and J 8 bases; bases outside gene matches: 6. In nucleotides, the CDR3 is TGCGCCAGCAGCTTGGGCACAGGGGGTATGGAAAAACTGTTTTTT. Amino acid sequence: CASSLGTGGMEKLFF.

In this sample, this clonotype turned up many times. The V and J genes are TRBV30 and TRBJ1-6; D not certain. V lost 3 bases, J lost 8 bases, and 8 bases lay in between. This CDR3 contains 12 residues. Germline CDR1 GTSNPN, CDR2 SVGIG (reference sequence). Written as DNA, the CDR3 is TGTGCCTGGAGGGGGTACGATTCACCCCTCCACTTT. It encodes CAWRGYDSPLHF.